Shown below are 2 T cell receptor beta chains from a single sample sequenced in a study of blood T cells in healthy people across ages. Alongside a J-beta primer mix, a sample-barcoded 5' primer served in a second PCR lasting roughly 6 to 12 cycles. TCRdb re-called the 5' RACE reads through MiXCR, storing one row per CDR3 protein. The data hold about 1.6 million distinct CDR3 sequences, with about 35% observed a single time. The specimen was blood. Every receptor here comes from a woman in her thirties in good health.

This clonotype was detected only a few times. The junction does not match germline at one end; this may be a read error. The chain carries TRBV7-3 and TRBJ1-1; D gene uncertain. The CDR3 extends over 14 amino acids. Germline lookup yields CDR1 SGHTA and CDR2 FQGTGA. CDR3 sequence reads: CASSLTGLNAEAFF. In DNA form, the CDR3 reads TGTGCCAGCAGCTTAACAGGTTTGAACGCTGAAGCTTTCTTT. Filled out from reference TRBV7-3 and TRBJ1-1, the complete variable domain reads GAGVSQTPSNKVTEKGKYVELRCDPISGHTALYWYRQSLGQGPEFLIYFQGTGAADDSGLPNDRFFAVRPEGSVSTLKIQRTERGDSAVYLCASSLTGLNAEAFFGQGTRLTVV.

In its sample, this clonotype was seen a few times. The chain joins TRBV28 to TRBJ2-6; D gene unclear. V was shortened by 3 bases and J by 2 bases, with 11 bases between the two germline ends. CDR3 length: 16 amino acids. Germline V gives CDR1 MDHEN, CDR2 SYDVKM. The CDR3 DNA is TGTGCCAGCAGTTTGGTGGCATTTGCTGGGGCCAACGTCCTGACTTTC. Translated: CASSLVAFAGANVLTF.